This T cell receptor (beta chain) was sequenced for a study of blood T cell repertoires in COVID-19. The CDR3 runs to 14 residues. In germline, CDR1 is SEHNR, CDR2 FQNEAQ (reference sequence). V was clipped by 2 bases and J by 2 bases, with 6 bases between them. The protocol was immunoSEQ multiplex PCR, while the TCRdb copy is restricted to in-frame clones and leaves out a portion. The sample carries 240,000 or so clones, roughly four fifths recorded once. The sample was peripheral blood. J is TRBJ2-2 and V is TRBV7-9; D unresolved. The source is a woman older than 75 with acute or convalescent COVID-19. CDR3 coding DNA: TGTGCCAGCAGCTTACGCGGAAACACCGGGGAGCTGTTTTTT. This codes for CASSLRGNTGELFF.